Below are 2 T cell receptor beta chains sequenced from a single sample in a study of blood T cell repertoires in COVID-19. The protocol was immunoSEQ multiplex PCR, while the TCRdb copy is restricted to in-frame clones and leaves out a portion. Altogether about 110,000 clones are present, roughly four fifths being singletons, with the ten largest covering about 15%. Sequencing was performed on peripheral blood. These TCRs come from a woman aged 55 to 70 with acute or convalescent COVID-19.

V is TRBV19 and J is TRBJ1-2; D gene ambiguous. V was pared by 2 bases and J by 4 bases, with 8 bases between. The CDR3 is 13 residues long. CDR1 and CDR2 from the germline V gene are LNHDA and SQIVND (reference sequence). This chain's CDR3 is CASSIRDAYGYTF. In nucleotides, the CDR3 is TGTGCCAGTAGTATACGGGATGCCTATGGCTACACCTTC.

This chain uses TRBV28 with TRBJ1-3; 10 bases map to TRBD1. V was pared by 7 bases and J by 4 bases, with 4 bases of the junction left unmatched. This CDR3 has 14 amino acids. Germline V gives CDR1 MDHEN, CDR2 SYDVKM. This CDR3 is CASIDRGLGNTIYF. Written as DNA, the CDR3 is TGTGCCAGCATAGACAGGGGGCTCGGAAACACCATATATTTT.